The T cell receptor beta chain under discussion was sequenced for a study of CD8+CD57+ T cells in acquired aplastic anemia. TCR beta VDJ and CDR3 profiles were obtained from a genomic DNA template. TCRdb re-called the reads with MiXCR, one entry per CDR3 protein. The data show fewer than 200,000 distinct CDR3 sequences, roughly 45% seen once. CDR3 length: 13 amino acids. The V end lost 8 bases, the J end lost 1 base, and 11 bases lay between the germline ends. Per the germline V gene, CDR1 is LNHDA and CDR2 is SQIVND (reference sequence). Sequencing used sorted CD4+, CD8+, or CD8+CD57+ T cells (not recorded which) from PBMCs. The rearrangement links TRBV19 to TRBJ2-5; unclear D gene. The clonotype was recovered from a human donor in good health. The chain's CDR3 is CASGWAIQETQYF. Here the CDR3 DNA reads TGTGCCAGTGGGTGGGCCATCCAAGAGACCCAGTACTTC.